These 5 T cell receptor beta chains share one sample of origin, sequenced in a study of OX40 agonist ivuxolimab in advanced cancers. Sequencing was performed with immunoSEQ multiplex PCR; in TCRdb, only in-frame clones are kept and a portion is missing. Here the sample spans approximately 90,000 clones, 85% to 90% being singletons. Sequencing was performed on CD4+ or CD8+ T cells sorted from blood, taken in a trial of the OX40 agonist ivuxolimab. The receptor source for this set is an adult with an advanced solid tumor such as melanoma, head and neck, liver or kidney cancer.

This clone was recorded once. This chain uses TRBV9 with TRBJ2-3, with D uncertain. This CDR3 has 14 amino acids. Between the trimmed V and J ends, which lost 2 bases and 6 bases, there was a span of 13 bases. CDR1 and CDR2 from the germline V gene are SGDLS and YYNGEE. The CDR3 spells CASSVLQTRDTQYF. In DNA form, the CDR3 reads TGTGCCAGCAGCGTCCTCCAGACCCGGGATACGCAGTATTTT. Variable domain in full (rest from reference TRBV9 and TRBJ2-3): DSGVTQTPKHLITATGQRVTLRCSPRSGDLSVYWYQQSLDQGLQFLIQYYNGEERAKGNILERFSAQQFPDLHSELNLSSLELGDSALYFCASSVLQTRDTQYFGPGTRLTVL.

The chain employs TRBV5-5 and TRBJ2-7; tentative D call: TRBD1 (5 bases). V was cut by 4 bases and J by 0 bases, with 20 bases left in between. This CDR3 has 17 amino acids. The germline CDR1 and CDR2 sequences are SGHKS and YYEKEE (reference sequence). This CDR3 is CASSAPLGLPSSYEQYF. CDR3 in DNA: TGTGCCAGCAGCGCCCCACTGGGGCTACCGAGCTCCTACGAGCAGTACTTC.

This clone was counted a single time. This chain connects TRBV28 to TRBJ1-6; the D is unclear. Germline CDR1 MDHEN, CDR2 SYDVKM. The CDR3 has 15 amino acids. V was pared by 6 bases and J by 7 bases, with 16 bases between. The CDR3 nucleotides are TGTGCCAGCAGAACAAGTTCCCCCCAAAATTCACCCCTCCACTTT. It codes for CASRTSSPQNSPLHF.

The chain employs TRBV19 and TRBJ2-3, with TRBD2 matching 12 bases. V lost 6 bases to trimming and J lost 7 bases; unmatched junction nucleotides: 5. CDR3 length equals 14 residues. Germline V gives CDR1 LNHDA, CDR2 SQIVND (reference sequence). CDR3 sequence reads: CASRELAGGYTQYF. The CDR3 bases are TGTGCCAGTAGGGAACTAGCGGGGGGATATACGCAGTATTTT.

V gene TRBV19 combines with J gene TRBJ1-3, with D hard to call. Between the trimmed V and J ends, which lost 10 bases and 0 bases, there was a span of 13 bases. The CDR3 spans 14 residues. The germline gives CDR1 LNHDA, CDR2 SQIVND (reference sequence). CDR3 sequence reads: CATRREASGNTIYF. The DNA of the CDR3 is TGTGCCACCCGAAGGGAAGCCTCTGGAAACACCATATATTTT.